The 24 T cell receptor beta chains given below trace back to one sample, sequenced in a study of CD8+ T cells in alopecia areata. Extracted RNA was reverse transcribed, and the resulting cDNA served as sequencing template. Profiled with immunoSEQ multiplex PCR; TCRdb holds only in-frame clones, not every one. The data show 150,000 to 200,000 clones, with 55% seen just once and 4.8% held by the top ten. The specimen sequenced was CD4+ T cells sorted from blood. The origin of the receptors is a human donor in good health.

This CDR3 reads CSVEIGWTGGETQYF. In DNA, the CDR3 is TGCAGCGTTGAAATAGGTTGGACAGGGGGTGAGACCCAGTACTTC. The chain joins TRBV29-1 to TRBJ2-5; 10 bases are shared with TRBD1. From germline, CDR1 is SQVTM and CDR2 ANQGSEA. The CDR3 length is 15 residues. Losses at the gene ends were 2 bases for V and 5 bases for J; bases not matched to a gene: 8.

This clone was seen only once. This rearrangement joins TRBV27 to TRBJ2-3, with D unclear. CDR1 and CDR2 (germline): MNHEY, SMNVEV (reference sequence). The germline V and J ends were trimmed by 3 bases and 4 bases, with 8 bases remaining between them. This CDR3 contains 13 residues. The CDR3 DNA sequence: TGTGCCAGCAGTTTTTACGGCGCAGATACGCAGTATTTT. Translated, it gives CASSFYGADTQYF.

This chain uses TRBV7-9 with TRBJ1-5, with D possibly being TRBD1 (6 bases). The CDR3 spans 14 residues. Trimming shortened V by 5 bases and J by 3 bases, and 11 bases separated the two germline ends. CDR1 is SEHNR, CDR2 FQNEAQ, per germline (reference sequence). CDR3 nucleotides: TGTGCCAGCAGCCAAACAGGGTCCAATCAGCCCCAGCATTTT. Residues: CASSQTGSNQPQHF.

This chain uses TRBV4-2 with TRBJ1-2, with D unresolved. CDR3 size: 13 residues. The V end lost 8 bases, the J end lost 2 bases, and 12 bases lay between the germline ends. Germline V gene sequence: CDR1 LGHNA, CDR2 YNFKEQ. CDR3 coding DNA: TGTGCCAGCGGCAAACAAGGGAACTATGGCTACACCTTC. This encodes CASGKQGNYGYTF.

The chain links TRBV18 to TRBJ1-1; D is uncertain. CDR3 length: 14 amino acids. Between the trimmed V and J ends, which lost 2 bases and 6 bases, there was a span of 13 bases. Germline-derived CDR1 and CDR2 are KGHSH and LQKENI. CDR3 sequence: CASSPTQPWAEAFF. In DNA, the CDR3 is TGTGCCAGCTCACCAACCCAGCCCTGGGCTGAAGCTTTCTTT.

V and J are TRBV2 and TRBJ2-1, with 7 nucleotides matching TRBD2. From germline, CDR1 is SNHLY and CDR2 FYNNEI. The J segment lost 0 bases and the V segment lost 3 bases, leaving 14 bases of the junction unmatched. The length of the CDR3 is 19 residues. The CDR3 reads CASSETSQRERSSYNEQFF. The CDR3 DNA reads as TGTGCCAGCAGTGAGACTAGCCAAAGGGAGCGGAGCTCCTACAATGAGCAGTTCTTC. The variable domain in full, completed from reference TRBV2 and TRBJ2-1, reads EPEVTQTPSHQVTQMGQEVILRCVPISNHLYFYWYRQILGQKVEFLVSFYNNEISEKSEIFDDQFSVERPDGSNFTLKIRSTKLEDSAMYFCASSETSQRERSSYNEQFFGPGTRLTVL.

This clone appeared once. V gene TRBV5-1 combines with J gene TRBJ2-1; 8 bases line up with TRBD2. Germline-derived CDR1 and CDR2 are SGHRS and YFSETQ. V trimming: 1 base; J trimming: 7 bases; junction bases outside the gene matches: 7. This CDR3 region has 15 residues. CDR3 nucleotide sequence: TGCGCCAGCAGCTTGCCGGGGACTAGAGCTAATGAGCAGTTCTTC. Translation gives CASSLPGTRANEQFF.

This chain uses TRBV2 with TRBJ2-1; possible D gene TRBD1, 6 bases. The CDR3 consists of 13 residues. The germline gives CDR1 SNHLY, CDR2 FYNNEI. Trimming removed 6 bases at V and 5 bases at J, with 11 bases between. CDR3 sequence reads: CASRLGQNNEQFF. The CDR3 region has the DNA TGTGCCAGCAGACTTGGACAGAACAATGAGCAGTTCTTC. The whole variable domain, remainder taken from reference TRBV2 and TRBJ2-1, is EPEVTQTPSHQVTQMGQEVILRCVPISNHLYFYWYRQILGQKVEFLVSFYNNEISEKSEIFDDQFSVERPDGSNFTLKIRSTKLEDSAMYFCASRLGQNNEQFFGPGTRLTVL.

The rearrangement links TRBV2 to TRBJ2-7, with TRBD1 identical over 7 bases. Trimming cost V 6 bases and J 0 bases; bases outside gene matches: 5. The germline CDR1 and CDR2 sequences are SNHLY and FYNNEI. CDR3 length: 14 amino acids. The CDR3 is CASRRQGSSYEQYF. Here the CDR3 DNA reads TGTGCCAGCAGGAGACAGGGAAGCTCCTACGAGCAGTACTTC.

This clone was observed a single time. The chain has TRBV27 and TRBJ2-7; perhaps TRBD2 as D (6 bases). Trimming took 6 bases from V and 3 from J, leaving 21 bases between them. The germline CDR1 and CDR2 sequences are MNHEY and SMNVEV (reference sequence). The CDR3 spans 16 residues. CDR3 coding DNA: TGTGCCAGCAGATCAGACTTTGGGACGGGAGACTACGAGCAGTACTTC. Its protein product is CASRSDFGTGDYEQYF.

The chain carries TRBV7-9 and TRBJ2-6; D is uncertain. This CDR3 comprises 13 residues. Trimming took 2 bases from V and 7 from J, leaving 6 bases between them. Germline V CDR1 and CDR2: SEHNR, FQNEAQ (reference sequence). The CDR3 bases are TGTGCCAGCAGCTTATCCAGAGCCAACGTCCTGACTTTC. Residues: CASSLSRANVLTF.

J is TRBJ2-7 and V is TRBV29-1; 13 nucleotides line up with TRBD2. With V trimmed by 5 bases and J by 5 bases, 9 bases remained unmatched. CDR3 length equals 15 residues. Germline V gene sequence: CDR1 SQVTM, CDR2 ANQGSEA. In nucleotides, the CDR3 is TGCAGCGTTTCCGAACTAGCGGGAGGGCCCCACGAGCAGTACTTC. Amino acid sequence: CSVSELAGGPHEQYF.

The rearrangement uses TRBV6-5 and TRBJ1-4; no clear D. Germline CDR1 and CDR2: MNHEY and SVGAGI. Trimming took 2 bases from V and 3 from J, leaving 10 bases between them. There are 15 residues in the CDR3. The CDR3 nucleotides are TGTGCCAGCAGTTACGGGGTCCGGGCTAATGAAAAACTGTTTTTT. Residues: CASSYGVRANEKLFF.

The chain has TRBV10-1 and TRBJ1-2, with D maybe TRBD1 (5 bases). Germline V lookup: CDR1 WNHNN, CDR2 SYGVQD (reference sequence). The CDR3 is 13 residues long. With 4 bases removed from V and 1 base from J, the gap between germline ends came to 7 bases. CDR3 sequence (DNA): TGCGCCAGCAGTGGACAGAGTAACTATGGCTACACCTTC. This gives the protein CASSGQSNYGYTF.

The CDR3 region has the DNA TGCAGCGTACGGGACACAGCCTACGAGCAGTACTTC. Its translation: CSVRDTAYEQYF. The V gene is TRBV29-1, the J gene TRBJ2-7, with TRBD1 as a possible D gene (6 bases). The CDR3 extends over 12 amino acids. Trimming left V 6 bases short and J 2 bases short, with 11 bases between. Germline values: CDR1 SQVTM, CDR2 ANQGSEA.

In this sample, this clone turned up once. V and J are TRBV23-1 and TRBJ1-5; D not certain. TRBV23-1 is sorted into the ORF group, with uncertain function. The length of the CDR3 is 14 residues. V lost 0 bases to trimming and J lost 8 bases, with 11 bases between them. In DNA form, the CDR3 reads TGCGCCAGCAGTCAATCCGCCGCCGAAAAGCCCCAGCATTTT. It encodes CASSQSAAEKPQHF.

The gene calls are TRBV30 and TRBJ2-3; D is perhaps TRBD1 (6 bases). Trimming left V 0 bases short and J 0 bases short, with 13 bases between. The V gene's germline CDR1 is GTSNPN and CDR2 SVGIG (reference sequence). The CDR3 length is 16 residues. DNA for the CDR3: TGTGCCTGGAGTGTAGGGGGTTTGGGGAGCACAGATACGCAGTATTTT. It encodes CAWSVGGLGSTDTQYF.

The chain couples TRBV7-9 to TRBJ2-2; no definite D call. Deletions cut 6 bases from V and 5 bases from J, with 7 bases between. Germline V gene sequence: CDR1 SEHNR, CDR2 FQNEAQ (reference sequence). The CDR3 covers 12 residues. CDR3 residues: CASRLYTGELFF. CDR3 nucleotide sequence: TGTGCCAGCAGACTATATACCGGGGAGCTGTTTTTT.

For the CDR3, the DNA is TGTGCCAGCAGCGGGACAGTGCCTGATACGCAGTATTTT. Its translation is CASSGTVPDTQYF. The chain joins TRBV9 to TRBJ2-3; D possibly corresponds to TRBD1 (6 bases). Germline CDR1 is SGDLS and CDR2 is YYNGEE. V lost 3 bases to trimming and J lost 6 bases, with 11 bases between them. CDR3 length equals 13 residues. Drawing the rest from reference TRBV9 and TRBJ2-3, the complete variable domain is DSGVTQTPKHLITATGQRVTLRCSPRSGDLSVYWYQQSLDQGLQFLIQYYNGEERAKGNILERFSAQQFPDLHSELNLSSLELGDSALYFCASSGTVPDTQYFGPGTRLTVL.

V is TRBV7-9 and J is TRBJ2-2, with 8 positions matching TRBD1. J lost 6 bases, V lost 5 bases, and 8 bases had no gene match. The CDR3 totals 15 residues. Germline-derived CDR1 and CDR2 are SEHNR and FQNEAQ (reference sequence). The CDR3 nucleotides read TGTGCCAGCAGCGCCGGGACAGGACGGGCCGGGGAGCTGTTTTTT. Protein sequence: CASSAGTGRAGELFF.

J is TRBJ2-1 and V is TRBV5-1; the D is unclear. This CDR3 region has 14 residues. Germline-derived CDR1 and CDR2 are SGHRS and YFSETQ. V lost 0 bases, J lost 7 bases, and 11 bases lay in between. The CDR3 sequence: CASSLVIGLNEQFF. Written as DNA, the CDR3 is TGCGCCAGCAGCTTGGTGATAGGTTTAAATGAGCAGTTCTTC. The complete variable domain, with remaining parts taken from reference TRBV5-1 and TRBJ2-1, reads KAGVTQTPRYLIKTRGQQVTLSCSPISGHRSVSWYQQTPGQGLQFLFEYFSETQRNKGNFPGRFSGRQFSNSRSEMNVSTLELGDSALYLCASSLVIGLNEQFFGPGTRLTVL.

This clone has only a few counts. This chain joins TRBV29-1 and TRBJ1-1; a possible D gene is TRBD1 (5 bases). Trimming left V 7 bases short and J 4 bases short, with 19 bases between. This CDR3 has 14 residues. CDR1 and CDR2 from the germline V gene are SQVTM and ANQGSEA. The CDR3 sequence: CSAEEGRVGTEAFF. CDR3 sequence (DNA): TGCAGCGCAGAGGAGGGGAGGGTGGGCACTGAAGCTTTCTTT.

The V gene is TRBV6-6, the J gene TRBJ2-3; possibly TRBD1 or TRBD2 for D (5 bases each). There are 14 residues in the CDR3. Trimming took 6 bases from V and 8 from J, leaving 18 bases between them. Germline CDR1 is MNHNY and CDR2 is SVGAGI (reference sequence). For the CDR3, the DNA is TGTGCCAGCAGCCCACTAGATCTTCAGGGTACGCAGTATTTT. Protein sequence: CASSPLDLQGTQYF.

The chain uses TRBV30 and TRBJ2-7; 10 positions agree with TRBD1. The CDR3 length is 13 residues. The germline gives CDR1 GTSNPN, CDR2 SVGIG (reference sequence). With 8 bases clipped from V and 4 bases from J, the junction kept 8 bases outside the gene matches. CDR3 DNA: TGTGCCGGGGACAGGGGTCGAGGGTACGAGCAGTACTTC. Translating it yields CAGDRGRGYEQYF.